A single sample is the source of the 10 T cell receptor beta chains below, sequenced in a study of CD8 T cells in Susac syndrome. The authors reverse transcribed roughly 0.5 to 1 ug RNA with random hexamers. Via MiXCR, TCRdb re-called the immunoSEQ multiplex PCR reads, giving one row per CDR3 protein. Here the sample spans under 95,000 distinct CDR3 sequences, 90% to 95% being singletons. The material sequenced was CD4+ T cells from PBMCs. The receptors shown here come from a human donor with Susac syndrome.

V gene TRBV11-2 combines with J gene TRBJ2-3; 7 bases are shared with TRBD2. With 5 bases clipped from V and 0 bases from J, the junction kept 8 bases outside the gene matches. Per the germline V gene, CDR1 is SGHAT and CDR2 is FQNNGV. The CDR3 totals 16 residues. CDR3 nucleotides: TGTGCCAGCAGCCTCCGGGTGCGGGGGAGCACAGATACGCAGTATTTT. Its protein product is CASSLRVRGSTDTQYF.

This chain links TRBV27 with TRBJ1-3; 7 positions agree with TRBD1. The CDR3 covers 14 residues. Germline values: CDR1 MNHEY, CDR2 SMNVEV (reference sequence). J gave up 0 bases and V 11 bases, and 7 bases lay outside the gene matches. The CDR3 sequence is CAEGAGTSGNTIYF. The CDR3 DNA reads as TGTGCCGAGGGGGCTGGGACCTCTGGAAACACCATATATTTT.

V and J are TRBV5-6 and TRBJ1-6; no definite D call. In germline, CDR1 is SGHDT, CDR2 YYEEEE. V was clipped by 0 bases and J by 10 bases, with 11 bases between them. The CDR3 is 14 amino acids. This chain's CDR3 is CASSLGRDLSPLHF. CDR3 in DNA: TGTGCCAGCAGCTTGGGACGGGATCTATCACCCCTCCACTTT.

The chain couples TRBV24-1 to TRBJ1-2; TRBD1 matches at 10 bases. Germline CDR1 is KGHDR and CDR2 is SFDVKD. V was clipped by 4 bases and J by 2 bases; unmatched bases: 3. The CDR3 is 15 amino acids. CDR3 DNA: TGTGCCACCAGTGACCGGACAGGGGGAAACTATGGCTACACCTTC. It translates to CATSDRTGGNYGYTF.

The chain employs TRBV4-1 and TRBJ2-5, with D possibly matching TRBD2 (6 bases). The germline gives CDR1 MGHRA, CDR2 YSYEKL. This CDR3 has 17 amino acids. V was cut by 0 bases and J by 2 bases, with 16 bases left in between. The CDR3 spells CASSQDVSGAQQETQYF. As DNA, the CDR3 is TGCGCCAGCAGCCAAGATGTGTCGGGAGCACAGCAAGAGACCCAGTACTTC.

The chain employs TRBV14 and TRBJ1-5, with TRBD1 matching over 9 bases. From germline, CDR1 is SGHDN and CDR2 FVKESK. Trimming took 4 bases from V and 6 from J; bases not matched to a gene: 10. This CDR3 is built from 16 residues. The CDR3 region has the DNA TGTGCCAGCAGCCGGGTCCCGGGACAGGGTACTCAGCCCCAGCATTTT. It translates to CASSRVPGQGTQPQHF.

This rearrangement joins TRBV12-3 or TRBV12-4 to TRBJ1-2, with D possibly TRBD1 on 5 matching bases. There are 13 residues in the CDR3. Trimming took off 5 bases at V and 5 bases at J, with 12 bases between the two ends. In DNA, the CDR3 is TGTGCCAGCAGTACGGGACGGGAATATGGCTACACCTTC. Translation gives CASSTGREYGYTF.

The sample holds one count of this clonotype. The V gene is TRBV7-3, the J gene TRBJ2-5; D is uncertain. Trimming stripped 5 bases from V and 7 bases from J, with 14 bases between. The length of the CDR3 is 13 residues. Per germline, CDR1 SGHTA and CDR2 FQGTGA. The CDR3 DNA sequence: TGTGCCAGCAGCCTGACCCAATGGGGGACCCAGTACTTC. Its protein product is CASSLTQWGTQYF.

This sequence joins TRBV29-1 and TRBJ1-1; no clear D gene. CDR1 SQVTM and CDR2 ANQGSEA come from the germline V gene. V was clipped by 6 bases and J by 6 bases, with 14 bases between them. The CDR3 length is 12 residues. The CDR3 region has the DNA TGCAGCGTAGGGAATACGGACTCTGAAGCTTTCTTT. It is translated as CSVGNTDSEAFF.

V is TRBV20-1 and J is TRBJ2-5, with 7 positions matching TRBD2. CDR3 length: 16 amino acids. Germline V gene sequence: CDR1 DFQATT, CDR2 SNEGSKA (reference sequence). J lost 1 base, V lost 0 bases, and 8 bases had no gene match. In nucleotides, the CDR3 is TGCAGTGCTAGAGATTACGCGCGGGGGTTCCAAGAGACCCAGTACTTC. This codes for CSARDYARGFQETQYF.